This entry describes one T cell receptor beta chain. Its antigen has not been determined. No base quality information exists; no much larger clone differs at one position. CDR1 LNHDA and CDR2 SQIVND are derived from the germline V gene (reference sequence). Inclusive of the bounding cysteine and phenylalanine, the CDR3 is 19 residues long. The sequence is cut down to CDR3 DNA, 57 bases in frame from base 1. Trimming leaves V shorter by 3 bases and J shorter by 11 bases, with the junction holding 20 bases beyond the gene matches. Whole blood was collected in K2EDTA tubes by collaborating institutions according to the institutions' own protocols. Collaborator samples were shipped for TCRbeta analysis as frozen whole blood, isolated PBMCs, or DNA extracted from either sample type. The sample originates from a study of blood T cell repertoires in COVID-19 (dated by TCRdb to the early 2020s). About the investigation overall: The collaborator samples originated in the United States, Italy and Spain and spanned the acute and convalescent phases of COVID-19. The material from the prospective study consisted of cDNA or gDNA derived from T cells, B-cell-depleted T cells, or PBMCs. Subjects who had been exposed to COVID-19, were actively infected with it, or had recovered from it provided the deeply sampled blood TCRbeta repertoires that made up the dataset. The repertoires were released in a freely available public database intended as a resource for research on the immune response to SARS-CoV-2. The samples were drawn from the first 160 participants of the ongoing ImmuneRACE study and from 1,254 subjects provided by 6 global collaborators. The sample metadata nearly always contained a de-identified subject ID, COVID-19 status, age in years and sex. HLA class I and class II types, where available, came from metadata supplied by the sample provider rather than from assay-based typing. What the research found in general, with its limitations: The amount of clinical and demographic metadata varied by source and participant and was provided uncurated.

TCRbeta CDR3 regions were amplified from genomic DNA using the immunoSEQ Assay, a bias-controlled multiplex PCR. Concerning the study's data processing: The number of nucleated cells in each sample was estimated by amplification of reference gene primers within the assay. Sequence reads were collapsed and filtered to measure the absolute abundance of every unique TCRbeta CDR3 rearrangement. For each sample, productive Simpson clonality was calculated as the square root of Simpson's diversity index over productive rearrangements. Sourced from immuneACCESS, this table was stored by TCRdb with only in-frame sequences that have V and J called. A share of the clones is absent; for the studies checked, an unresolved V gene accounts for under half, and the remainder has no known explanation. V and J calls and clone size are given by that table; D and trimming were obtained from the DNA. The sample table lists 120,000 to 150,000 clones, approximately 90% of them with a count of one. The top ten clones comprise approximately 3% of the sample.

Sequencing was carried out using peripheral blood. The receptor was derived from a woman aged 55-70 years with active COVID-19. The V and J segments used are TRBV19 and TRBJ1-5; 12 junctional bases match TRBD1. The base sequence is TGTGCCAGTAGTATCGGGACAGGGGGCTTCAAACATCAGATTTTGACCCAGCATTTT. Its product reads: CASSIGTGGFKHQILTQHF.